These 12 T cell receptor beta chains originate from one sample sequenced in a study of technical replicates of blood from a handful of donors. Measured with immunoSEQ multiplex PCR; TCRdb has only the in-frame clones, and not every one. The repertoire consists of about 56,000 clones, with about 96% occurring once and the leading ten covering 3% to 3.5%. The sequenced material came from PBMCs. These receptors originate from a human donor in good health. Some clones in this sample may be carry-over from other donors' samples.

V and J are TRBV25-1 and TRBJ2-5; possible D gene TRBD1, 6 bases. Germline V CDR1 and CDR2: MGHDK, SYGVNS. The germline V and J ends were trimmed by 1 base and 0 bases, with 12 bases remaining between them. The CDR3 is made up of 16 amino acids. This CDR3 reads CASSELGRGDQETQYF. CDR3 DNA sequence: TGTGCCAGCAGTGAATTGGGCAGGGGAGACCAAGAGACCCAGTACTTC.

J is TRBJ2-2 and V is TRBV4-3; TRBD1 might be the D (5 bases). Per germline, CDR1 LGHNA and CDR2 YSLEER. This CDR3 has 17 amino acids. V was shortened by 0 bases and J by 1 base, with 12 bases between the two germline ends. CDR3 in amino acids: CASSQDLWQGNTGELFF. CDR3 DNA: TGCGCCAGCAGCCAAGATTTATGGCAGGGGAACACCGGGGAGCTGTTTTTT.

The rearrangement joins TRBV6-6 to TRBJ1-1, with D tentatively TRBD1 (6 bases). This CDR3 is 15 amino acids long. The V gene's germline CDR1 is MNHNY and CDR2 SVGAGI (reference sequence). V was pared by 6 bases and J by 6 bases, with 20 bases between. This chain's CDR3 is CASSPGRGARAEAFF. The CDR3 nucleotides read TGTGCCAGCAGCCCTGGCCGGGGGGCGAGGGCTGAAGCTTTCTTT.

The rearrangement uses TRBV2 and TRBJ1-6; 7 bases line up with TRBD1. The CDR3 consists of 15 residues. Germline V gene sequence: CDR1 SNHLY, CDR2 FYNNEI. V lost 4 bases, J lost 6 bases, and 6 bases stayed unmatched. DNA for the CDR3: TGTGCCAGCAGTGTAACGGGACAGATTAATTCACCCCTCCACTTT. Translation gives CASSVTGQINSPLHF. Full variable domain (remainder filled in from reference TRBV2 and TRBJ1-6): EPEVTQTPSHQVTQMGQEVILRCVPISNHLYFYWYRQILGQKVEFLVSFYNNEISEKSEIFDDQFSVERPDGSNFTLKIRSTKLEDSAMYFCASSVTGQINSPLHFGNGTRLTVT.

This chain joins TRBV30 and TRBJ2-1; 8 bases line up with TRBD2. Unmatched junction bases numbered 3, after V lost 2 bases and J lost 9 bases. Per germline, CDR1 GTSNPN and CDR2 SVGIG (reference sequence). The CDR3 runs 12 residues. The CDR3 spells CAWSLGLAEQFF. As DNA, the CDR3 is TGTGCCTGGAGTCTCGGACTAGCTGAGCAGTTCTTC.

The chain joins TRBV4-1 to TRBJ2-5; 10 nucleotides agree with TRBD2. There are 18 residues in the CDR3. The V segment lost 0 bases and the J segment 0 bases; nucleotides outside the gene matches: 7. Germline assignment: CDR1 MGHRA and CDR2 YSYEKL. In DNA, the CDR3 is TGCGCCAGCAGCCAAGATCCTAGCGGGGGCTACCACCAAGAGACCCAGTACTTC. Translated: CASSQDPSGGYHQETQYF.

The chain couples TRBV30 to TRBJ2-1; TRBD1 matches at 11 bases. Germline loops: CDR1 GTSNPN, CDR2 SVGIG (reference sequence). The CDR3 has 15 residues. Trimming at V came to 1 base and at J to 3 bases, leaving 2 bases not matched to a gene. In DNA form, the CDR3 reads TGTGCCTGGAGTGCCGGGACAGGGGGCTACAATGAGCAGTTCTTC. This gives the protein CAWSAGTGGYNEQFF.

V usage is TRBV9 and J usage is TRBJ2-3, with a weak D call TRBD2 (5 bases). V lost 2 bases to trimming and J lost 5 bases, with 6 bases between them. CDR3 length equals 12 residues. Germline V gene lookup returns CDR1 SGDLS and CDR2 YYNGEE. The CDR3 region has the DNA TGTGCCAGCAGCGTGAGCGGAGATACGCAGTATTTT. It is translated as CASSVSGDTQYF. The whole variable domain, remainder taken from reference TRBV9 and TRBJ2-3, is DSGVTQTPKHLITATGQRVTLRCSPRSGDLSVYWYQQSLDQGLQFLIQYYNGEERAKGNILERFSAQQFPDLHSELNLSSLELGDSALYFCASSVSGDTQYFGPGTRLTVL.

This chain uses TRBV9 with TRBJ2-1; a weak D match, TRBD2 (6 bases). V was cut by 4 bases and J by 0 bases, with 17 bases left in between. Germline V gene lookup returns CDR1 SGDLS and CDR2 YYNGEE. The CDR3 loop spans 17 amino acids. CDR3 protein: CASSPRGRESSYNEQFF. DNA for the CDR3: TGTGCCAGCAGCCCCCGCGGACGGGAGAGCTCCTACAATGAGCAGTTCTTC.

The chain carries TRBV7-2 and TRBJ2-3, with TRBD1 matching 7 bases. This CDR3 has 16 amino acids. With 3 bases clipped from V and 2 bases from J, the junction kept 8 bases outside the gene matches. Germline loops: CDR1 SGHTA, CDR2 FQGNSA. The DNA of the CDR3 is TGTGCCAGCAGCTTCTTGGGACAGACTACCACAGATACGCAGTATTTT. Protein: CASSFLGQTTTDTQYF. Using reference TRBV7-2 and TRBJ2-3 for the parts outside the CDR3, the full variable domain is GAGVSQSPSNKVTEKGKDVELRCDPISGHTALYWYRQSLGQGLEFLIYFQGNSAPDKSGLPSDRFSAERTGGSVSTLTIQRTQQEDSAVYLCASSFLGQTTTDTQYFGPGTRLTVL.

This chain links TRBV10-3 with TRBJ2-7; D possibly corresponds to TRBD1 (6 bases). CDR3 size: 13 residues. V lost 9 bases and J lost 0, with 12 bases in between. CDR1 is ENHRY, CDR2 SYGVKD, per germline. As DNA, the CDR3 is TGTGCCATAGCACAGGGATTCTCCTACGAGCAGTACTTC. Translated: CAIAQGFSYEQYF.

The V call is TRBV5-6, the J call TRBJ2-5; D is perhaps TRBD2 (7 bases). Trimming removed 6 bases at V and 5 bases at J, with 17 bases between. The CDR3 extends over 14 amino acids. Germline V lookup: CDR1 SGHDT, CDR2 YYEEEE. The CDR3 coding sequence is TGTGCCAGCACCGCTCGGGGGGCTGCGGAGACCCAGTACTTC. It is translated as CASTARGAAETQYF.